The next 14 T cell receptor beta chains were all read from a single sample in a study of cytomegalovirus exposure and HLA in healthy donors. The PCR ran on 60 Vbeta and 13 Jbeta primers. Sequencing used immunoSEQ multiplex PCR; TCRdb keeps in-frame clones, though not all of them. The sample yields 150,000 or so clones, roughly 86% seen once. Sequencing was performed on PBMCs. The receptors shown here come from a man aged 18 to 30 in good health and CMV-seropositive.

The genes are TRBV6-1 and TRBJ1-1, with D tentatively TRBD1 (5 bases). Trimming took off 8 bases at V and 11 bases at J, with 18 bases between the two ends. CDR1 and CDR2 (germline): MNHNS, SASEGT. The CDR3 consists of 12 residues. The CDR3 coding sequence is TGTGCCAGCTTCGGACACCTCTTAGAGGCTTTCTTT. It specifies CASFGHLLEAFF.

In regard to this clone: Other DNA sequences in this specimen translate into the identical CDR3. This rearrangement joins TRBV7-3 to TRBJ2-2; D perhaps matches TRBD1 (6 bases). The V end was cut by 2 bases, the J end by 4 bases, with 17 bases between. Germline V gives CDR1 SGHTA, CDR2 FQGTGA. This CDR3 comprises 17 residues. CDR3 nucleotide sequence: TGTGCCAGCAGCTTAGATAGGACAGTTACTTCCACCGGGGAGCTGTTTTTT. Translating it yields CASSLDRTVTSTGELFF.

The V and J genes are TRBV6-1 and TRBJ2-7, with TRBD1 identical over 8 bases. The V gene's germline CDR1 is MNHNS and CDR2 SASEGT. The V segment lost 2 bases and the J segment 0 bases; nucleotides outside the gene matches: 6. This CDR3 is built from 16 residues. The DNA for the CDR3 is TGTGCCAGCAGTGAATCTAGGACAGGGAGCTCCTACGAGCAGTACTTC. It specifies CASSESRTGSSYEQYF.

The chain joins TRBV2 to TRBJ1-1, with 10 nucleotides matching TRBD1. The germline CDR1 and CDR2 sequences are SNHLY and FYNNEI. J was trimmed by 4 bases and V by 8 bases; bases with no gene match: 1. The CDR3 sequence is 12 residues long. This chain's CDR3 is CASGTGVTEAFF. In DNA form, the CDR3 reads TGTGCCAGCGGGACAGGGGTCACTGAAGCTTTCTTT. The variable domain in full, completed from reference TRBV2 and TRBJ1-1, reads EPEVTQTPSHQVTQMGQEVILRCVPISNHLYFYWYRQILGQKVEFLVSFYNNEISEKSEIFDDQFSVERPDGSNFTLKIRSTKLEDSAMYFCASGTGVTEAFFGQGTRLTVV.

As for this clone: One end of the junction fails to match germline, which may point to a read error. V is TRBV7-9 and J is TRBJ1-2, with TRBD1 as a possible D gene (5 bases). CDR3 length: 17 amino acids. Looked up from germline, CDR1 is SEHNR and CDR2 is FQNEAQ (reference sequence). CDR3 DNA: TGTTCCAGCATCCAACTTGGGGGAGGGCCCGCTAACTATGGCTACACCTTC. Translation: CSSIQLGGGPANYGYTF.

The rearrangement links TRBV12-5 to TRBJ2-2; D uncertain. Germline CDR1 is LGHNT and CDR2 is FRNRAP. The CDR3 loop spans 12 amino acids. V lost 0 bases, J lost 7 bases, and 3 bases lay in between. The CDR3 spells CASGLVGGELFF. The CDR3 nucleotides are TGTGCTAGTGGTTTGGTCGGCGGGGAGCTGTTTTTT.

This clone appeared a few times. The chain is built from TRBV5-1 and TRBJ2-3; the match to TRBD2 covers 8 bases. The V and J ends lost 0 bases and 6 bases, in that order; junction bases with no gene match: 6. The CDR3 is 15 residues long. Germline CDR1 and CDR2: SGHRS and YFSETQ. CDR3 bases: TGCGCCAGCAGCTTGGGCAATACGGGAGGGGATACGCAGTATTTT. Its protein product is CASSLGNTGGDTQYF. The variable domain in full, with the rest retrieved from reference TRBV5-1 and TRBJ2-3, is KAGVTQTPRYLIKTRGQQVTLSCSPISGHRSVSWYQQTPGQGLQFLFEYFSETQRNKGNFPGRFSGRQFSNSRSEMNVSTLELGDSALYLCASSLGNTGGDTQYFGPGTRLTVL.

The genes are TRBV28 and TRBJ2-7; 8 bases match TRBD1. Trimming removed 6 bases from V and 5 bases from J; junction bases left unmatched: 6. The CDR3 is 13 amino acids. Germline lookup yields CDR1 MDHEN and CDR2 SYDVKM. Here the CDR3 DNA reads TGTGCCAGCAGCATACCAGGGGGCCACGAGCAGTACTTC. Protein: CASSIPGGHEQYF. The complete variable domain, with remaining parts taken from reference TRBV28 and TRBJ2-7, reads DVKVTQSSRYLVKRTGEKVFLECVQDMDHENMFWYRQDPGLGLRLIYFSYDVKMKEKGDIPEGYSVSREKKERFSLILESASTNQTSMYLCASSIPGGHEQYFGPGTRLTVT.

This chain joins TRBV5-6 and TRBJ2-2; a weak D match, TRBD1 (5 bases). The germline V gene encodes CDR1 SGHDT and CDR2 YYEEEE. Between the trimmed V and J ends, which lost 4 bases and 5 bases, there was a span of 18 bases. This CDR3 has 16 amino acids. The CDR3 protein is CASSTDRWGTTGELFF. CDR3 bases: TGTGCCAGCAGCACCGACAGATGGGGTACGACCGGGGAGCTGTTTTTT.

V gene TRBV7-2 combines with J gene TRBJ2-1; 9 bases match TRBD2. With V trimmed by 1 base and J by 2 bases, 6 bases remained unmatched. The V gene's germline CDR1 is SGHTA and CDR2 FQGNSA. The CDR3 is 17 amino acids. CDR3 sequence (DNA): TGTGCCAGCAGCTTAGTGAGTAGCGGGAGCCCCTACAATGAGCAGTTCTTC. Translated, it gives CASSLVSSGSPYNEQFF.

J is TRBJ2-1 and V is TRBV28; maybe TRBD2 (5 bases). The CDR3 is made up of 13 amino acids. Trimming pared 3 bases from V and 4 bases from J, leaving 7 bases between. Germline V gives CDR1 MDHEN, CDR2 SYDVKM. The CDR3 coding sequence is TGTGCCAGCAGTTTTCGAGGGTACAATGAGCAGTTCTTC. Translating it yields CASSFRGYNEQFF.

This chain joins TRBV5-1 and TRBJ2-7, with 8 bases fitting TRBD1. The CDR3 sequence is 16 residues long. Germline loops: CDR1 SGHRS, CDR2 YFSETQ. Losses at the gene ends were 4 bases for V and 2 bases for J; bases not matched to a gene: 11. CDR3 nucleotide sequence: TGCGCCAGCAGCACCCAGACAGGGGTGGTGACCTACGAGCAGTACTTC. Residues: CASSTQTGVVTYEQYF.

The chain uses TRBV6-5 and TRBJ2-1, with 12 nucleotides matching TRBD2. V lost 6 bases to trimming and J lost 7 bases; unmatched junction nucleotides: 7. The CDR3 is 15 amino acids. Germline CDR1 reads MNHEY; CDR2 reads SVGAGI. The CDR3 reads CASRSMTSGRNEQFF. DNA of the CDR3: TGTGCCAGCAGATCTATGACTAGCGGGAGAAATGAGCAGTTCTTC.

In its sample, this clone was seen once. This CDR3 is CASSSDRYYGYTF. The CDR3 nucleotides are TGTGCCAGCAGCTCCGACAGGTACTATGGCTACACCTTC. This chain links TRBV11-2 with TRBJ1-2, with a weak D call TRBD1 (6 bases). The CDR3 totals 13 residues. In germline, CDR1 is SGHAT, CDR2 FQNNGV. V was shortened by 4 bases and J by 3 bases, with 9 bases between the two germline ends.